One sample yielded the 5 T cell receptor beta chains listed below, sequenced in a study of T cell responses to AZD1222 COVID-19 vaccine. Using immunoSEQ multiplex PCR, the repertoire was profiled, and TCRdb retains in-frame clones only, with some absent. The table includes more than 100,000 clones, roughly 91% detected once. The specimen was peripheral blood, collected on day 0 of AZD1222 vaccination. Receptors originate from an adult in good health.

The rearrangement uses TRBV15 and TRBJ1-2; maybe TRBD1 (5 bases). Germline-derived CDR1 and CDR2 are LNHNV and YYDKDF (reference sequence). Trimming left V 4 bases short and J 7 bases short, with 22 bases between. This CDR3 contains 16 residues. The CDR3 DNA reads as TGTGCCACCAGCACCTCTCCTAGCAGGGTGTCAAGTGGCTACACCTTC. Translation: CATSTSPSRVSSGYTF.

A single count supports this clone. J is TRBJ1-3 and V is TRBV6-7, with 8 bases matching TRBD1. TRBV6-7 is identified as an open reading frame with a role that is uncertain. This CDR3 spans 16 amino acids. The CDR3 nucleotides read TGTGCGACCAAGCCTCCGGACAGGGAGAATGGAAACACCATATATTTT. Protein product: CATKPPDRENGNTIYF.

CDR3: CASSLYLSSYNEQFF. The CDR3 DNA sequence: TGTGCCAGCAGCTTGTATTTGAGCTCCTACAATGAGCAGTTCTTC. V and J are TRBV5-4 and TRBJ2-1; no definite D call. Germline V lookup: CDR1 SGHNT, CDR2 YYREEE (reference sequence). The CDR3 has 15 residues. V lost 1 base and J 0 bases, leaving 8 bases between the germline ends.

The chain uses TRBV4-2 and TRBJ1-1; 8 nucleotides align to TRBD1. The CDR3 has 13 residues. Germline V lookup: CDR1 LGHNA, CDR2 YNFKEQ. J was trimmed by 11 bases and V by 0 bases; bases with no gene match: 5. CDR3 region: CASSQDRSGGAFF. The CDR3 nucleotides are TGTGCCAGCAGCCAAGACCGATCAGGGGGCGCTTTCTTT.

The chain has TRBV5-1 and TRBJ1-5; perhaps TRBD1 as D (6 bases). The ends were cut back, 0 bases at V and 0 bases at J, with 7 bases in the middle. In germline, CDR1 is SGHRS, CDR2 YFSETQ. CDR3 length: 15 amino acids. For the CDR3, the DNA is TGCGCCAGCAGCTTGGAGGGGGGTAGCAATCAGCCCCAGCATTTT. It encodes CASSLEGGSNQPQHF.